This T cell receptor beta chain is from a study of early T cells in non-severe SARS-CoV-2 infection. This CDR3 comprises 12 residues. The V end was cut by 1 base, the J end by 6 bases, with 7 bases between. Germline-derived CDR1 and CDR2 are MGHRA and YSYEKL. This clonotype was observed many times. The TCR library protocol attached unique molecular identifiers to the individual cDNA molecules. TCRdb reprocessed the 5' RACE reads via MiXCR and lists one record per CDR3 protein. The sample lists about 52,000 distinct CDR3 sequences, approximately 11% seen once, with less than 15% in the top ten. The sample consisted of whole blood. The gene calls are TRBV4-1 and TRBJ2-7; D is uncertain. The TCR sequence derives from an adult who was a healthcare worker with PCR-confirmed SARS-CoV-2 infection or an uninfected control (not recorded which). CDR3 sequence reads: CASSQADTEQYF. The CDR3 DNA follows: TGCGCCAGCAGCCAAGCCGACACCGAGCAGTACTTC.